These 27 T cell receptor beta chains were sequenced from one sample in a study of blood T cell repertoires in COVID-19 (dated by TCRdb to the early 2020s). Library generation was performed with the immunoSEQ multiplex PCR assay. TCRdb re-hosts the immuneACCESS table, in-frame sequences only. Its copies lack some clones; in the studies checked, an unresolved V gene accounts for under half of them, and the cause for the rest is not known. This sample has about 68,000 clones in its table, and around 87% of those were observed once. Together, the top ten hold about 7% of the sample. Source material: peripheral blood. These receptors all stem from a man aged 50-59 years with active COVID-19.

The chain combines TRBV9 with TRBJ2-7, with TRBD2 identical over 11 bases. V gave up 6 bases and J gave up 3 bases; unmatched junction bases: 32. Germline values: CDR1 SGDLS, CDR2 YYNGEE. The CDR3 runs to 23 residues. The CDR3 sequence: CASNPGRGRGDSGRVPDVYEQYF. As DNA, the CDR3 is TGTGCCAGCAACCCCGGTAGGGGCAGGGGGGATAGCGGGAGGGTCCCGGACGTCTACGAGCAGTACTTC.

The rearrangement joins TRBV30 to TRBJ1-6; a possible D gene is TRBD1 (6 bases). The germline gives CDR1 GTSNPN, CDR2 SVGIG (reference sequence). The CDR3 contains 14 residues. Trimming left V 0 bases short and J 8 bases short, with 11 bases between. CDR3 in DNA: TGTGCCTGGAGTGTACAGGGCCTGGATTCACCCCTCCACTTT. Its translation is CAWSVQGLDSPLHF.

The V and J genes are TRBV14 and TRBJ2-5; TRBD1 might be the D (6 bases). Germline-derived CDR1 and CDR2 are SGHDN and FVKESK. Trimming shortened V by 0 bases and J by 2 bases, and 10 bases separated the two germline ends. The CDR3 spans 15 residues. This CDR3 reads CASSQDRGGQETQYF. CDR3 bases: TGTGCCAGCAGCCAAGATCGAGGGGGTCAAGAGACCCAGTACTTC.

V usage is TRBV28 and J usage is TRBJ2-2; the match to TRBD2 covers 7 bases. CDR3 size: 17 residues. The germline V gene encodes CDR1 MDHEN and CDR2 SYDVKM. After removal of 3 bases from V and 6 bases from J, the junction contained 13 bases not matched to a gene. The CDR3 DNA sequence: TGTGCCAGCAGTTTCAGCCGGGGACTACGGAGTGCCGGGGAGCTGTTTTTT. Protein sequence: CASSFSRGLRSAGELFF.

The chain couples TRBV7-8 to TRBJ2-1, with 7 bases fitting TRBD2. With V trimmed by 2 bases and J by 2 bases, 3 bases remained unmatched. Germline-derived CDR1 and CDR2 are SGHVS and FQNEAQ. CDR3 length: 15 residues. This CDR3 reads CASSLRLAPYNEQFF. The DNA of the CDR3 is TGTGCCAGCAGCTTAAGACTAGCCCCCTACAATGAGCAGTTCTTC.

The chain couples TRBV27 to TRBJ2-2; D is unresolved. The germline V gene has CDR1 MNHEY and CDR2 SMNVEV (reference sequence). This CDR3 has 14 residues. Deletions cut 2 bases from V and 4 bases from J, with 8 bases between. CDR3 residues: CASSLRQATGELFF. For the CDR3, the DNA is TGTGCCAGCAGTTTAAGGCAGGCCACCGGGGAGCTGTTTTTT.

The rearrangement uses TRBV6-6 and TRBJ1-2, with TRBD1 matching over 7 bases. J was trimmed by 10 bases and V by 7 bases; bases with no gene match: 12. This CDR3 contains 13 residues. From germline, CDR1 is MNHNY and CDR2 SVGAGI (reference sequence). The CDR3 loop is CASKVDRAEDYTF. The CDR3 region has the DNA TGTGCCAGCAAAGTTGACAGGGCTGAGGACTACACCTTC.

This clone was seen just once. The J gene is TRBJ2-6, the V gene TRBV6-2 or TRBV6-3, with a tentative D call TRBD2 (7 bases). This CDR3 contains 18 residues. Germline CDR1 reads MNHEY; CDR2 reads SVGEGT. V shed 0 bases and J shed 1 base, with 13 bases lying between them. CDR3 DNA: TGTGCCAGCAGTTACTCGATACAGGGAGGGTCTGGGGCCAACGTCCTGACTTTC. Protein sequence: CASSYSIQGGSGANVLTF.

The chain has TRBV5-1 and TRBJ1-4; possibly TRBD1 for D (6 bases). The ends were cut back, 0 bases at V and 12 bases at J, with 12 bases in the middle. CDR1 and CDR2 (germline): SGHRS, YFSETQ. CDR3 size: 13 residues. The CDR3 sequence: CASSLGQGGELFF. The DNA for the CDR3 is TGCGCCAGCAGCTTGGGACAAGGGGGGGAACTGTTTTTT.

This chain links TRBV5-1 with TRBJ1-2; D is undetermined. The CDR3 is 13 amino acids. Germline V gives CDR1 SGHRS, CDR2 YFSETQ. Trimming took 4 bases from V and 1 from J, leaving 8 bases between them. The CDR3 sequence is CASSGTVNYGYTF. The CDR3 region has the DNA TGCGCCAGCAGCGGCACCGTTAACTATGGCTACACCTTC.

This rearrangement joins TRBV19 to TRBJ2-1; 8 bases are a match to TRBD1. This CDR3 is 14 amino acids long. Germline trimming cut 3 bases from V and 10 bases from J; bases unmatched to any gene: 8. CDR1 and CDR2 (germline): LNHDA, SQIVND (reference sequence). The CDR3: CASSIWGQAPEQFF. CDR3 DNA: TGTGCCAGTAGTATCTGGGGACAGGCACCCGAGCAGTTCTTC.

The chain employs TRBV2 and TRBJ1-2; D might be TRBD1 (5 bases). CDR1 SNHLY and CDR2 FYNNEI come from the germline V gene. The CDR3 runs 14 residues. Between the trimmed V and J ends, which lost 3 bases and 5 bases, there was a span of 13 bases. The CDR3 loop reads CASSDGQGVYGYTF. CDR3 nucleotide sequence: TGTGCCAGCAGTGACGGGCAGGGCGTTTATGGCTACACCTTC.

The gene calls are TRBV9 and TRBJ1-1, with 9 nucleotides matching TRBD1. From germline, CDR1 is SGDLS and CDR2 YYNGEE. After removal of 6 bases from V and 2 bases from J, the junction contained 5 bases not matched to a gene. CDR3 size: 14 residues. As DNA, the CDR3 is TGTGCCAGCACTACCACAGGGGGCAACACTGAAGCTTTCTTT. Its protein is CASTTTGGNTEAFF.

CDR3 sequence: CASRTQGSETQYF. The DNA of the CDR3 is TGTGCCAGCAGGACTCAGGGTTCCGAGACCCAGTACTTC. The J gene is TRBJ2-5, the V gene TRBV28, with a possible D match to TRBD1 (5 bases). V was pared by 6 bases and J by 5 bases, with 13 bases between. The CDR3 runs to 13 residues. CDR1 is MDHEN and CDR2 is SYDVKM in the germline V gene.

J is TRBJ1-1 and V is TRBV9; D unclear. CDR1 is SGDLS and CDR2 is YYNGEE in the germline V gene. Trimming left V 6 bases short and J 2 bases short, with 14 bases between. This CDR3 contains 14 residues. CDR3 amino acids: CASTAGSFNTEAFF. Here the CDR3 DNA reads TGTGCCAGCACCGCGGGTTCATTCAACACTGAAGCTTTCTTT.

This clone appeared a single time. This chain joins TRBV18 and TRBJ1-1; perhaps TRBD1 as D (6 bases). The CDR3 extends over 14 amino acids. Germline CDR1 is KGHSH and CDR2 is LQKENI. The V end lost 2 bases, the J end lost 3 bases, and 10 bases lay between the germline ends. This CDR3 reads CASSPGQGHTEAFF. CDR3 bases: TGTGCCAGCTCACCAGGGCAGGGGCACACTGAAGCTTTCTTT.

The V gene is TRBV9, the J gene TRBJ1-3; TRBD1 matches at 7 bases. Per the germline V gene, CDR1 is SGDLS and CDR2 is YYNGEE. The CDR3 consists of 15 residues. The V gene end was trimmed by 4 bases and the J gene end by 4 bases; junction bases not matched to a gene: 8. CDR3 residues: CASSTQTGAGNTIYF. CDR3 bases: TGTGCCAGCAGCACTCAAACAGGGGCAGGAAACACCATATATTTT.

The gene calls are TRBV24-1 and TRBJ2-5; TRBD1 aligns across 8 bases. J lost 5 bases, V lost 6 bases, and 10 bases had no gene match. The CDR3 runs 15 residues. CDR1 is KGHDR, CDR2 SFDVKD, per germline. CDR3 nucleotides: TGTGCCACCAGTAGGACAGGGTCCCAGCGGGAGACCCAGTACTTC. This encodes CATSRTGSQRETQYF.

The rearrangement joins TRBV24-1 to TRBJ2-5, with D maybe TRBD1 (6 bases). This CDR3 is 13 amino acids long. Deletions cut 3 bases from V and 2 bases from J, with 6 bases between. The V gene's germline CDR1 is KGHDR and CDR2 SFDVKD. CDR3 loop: CATSDGQQETQYF. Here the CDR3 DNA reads TGTGCCACCAGTGATGGACAGCAAGAGACCCAGTACTTC.

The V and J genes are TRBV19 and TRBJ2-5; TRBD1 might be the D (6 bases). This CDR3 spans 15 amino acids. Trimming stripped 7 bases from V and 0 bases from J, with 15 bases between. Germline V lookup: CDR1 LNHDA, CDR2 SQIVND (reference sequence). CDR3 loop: CASKETGQYQETQYF. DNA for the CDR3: TGTGCCAGTAAAGAAACAGGGCAGTACCAAGAGACCCAGTACTTC.

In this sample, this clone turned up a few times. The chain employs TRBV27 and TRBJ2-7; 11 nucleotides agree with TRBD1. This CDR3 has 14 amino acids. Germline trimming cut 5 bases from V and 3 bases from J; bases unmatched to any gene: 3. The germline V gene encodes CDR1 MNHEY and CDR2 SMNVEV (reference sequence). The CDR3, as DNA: TGTGCCAGCAGTGCCGGGACAGGGGGCTACGAGCAGTACTTC. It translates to CASSAGTGGYEQYF.

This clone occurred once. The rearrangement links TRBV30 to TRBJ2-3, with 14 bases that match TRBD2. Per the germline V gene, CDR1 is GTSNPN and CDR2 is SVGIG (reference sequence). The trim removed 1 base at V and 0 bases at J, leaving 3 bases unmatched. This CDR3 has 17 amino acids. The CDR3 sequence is CAWSGTSGGSSTDTQYF. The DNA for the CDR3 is TGTGCCTGGAGTGGGACTAGCGGGGGGTCTAGCACAGATACGCAGTATTTT.

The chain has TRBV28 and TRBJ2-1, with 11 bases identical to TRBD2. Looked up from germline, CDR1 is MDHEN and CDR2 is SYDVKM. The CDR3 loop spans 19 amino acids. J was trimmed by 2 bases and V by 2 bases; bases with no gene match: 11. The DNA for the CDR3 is TGTGCCAGCAGTTTACCCCTTCGGACTAGCGGGTGGACCTACAATGAGCAGTTCTTC. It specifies CASSLPLRTSGWTYNEQFF.

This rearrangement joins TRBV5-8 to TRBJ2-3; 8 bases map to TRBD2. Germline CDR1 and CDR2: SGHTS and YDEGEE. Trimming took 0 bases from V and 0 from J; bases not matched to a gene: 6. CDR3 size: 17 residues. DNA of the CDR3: TGTGCCAGCAGCTTGGATGTTAGCGGGGCTAGCACAGATACGCAGTATTTT. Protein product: CASSLDVSGASTDTQYF.

CDR3 protein: CASSFASGRLGTGELFF. DNA of the CDR3: TGTGCCAGCAGCTTTGCTAGCGGGAGATTAGGCACCGGGGAGCTGTTTTTT. This sequence joins TRBV12-1 and TRBJ2-2; TRBD2 reflects the table's D call only, with no check against the DNA. TRBV12-1 is an annotated pseudogene. The CDR3 length is 17 residues.

The CDR3 protein is CASSLTAVQQFF. DNA of the CDR3: TGTGCCAGCAGTTTAACGGCGGTACAGCAGTTCTTC. J is TRBJ2-1 and V is TRBV28; D is ambiguous. Per the germline V gene, CDR1 is MDHEN and CDR2 is SYDVKM. The CDR3 totals 12 residues. Trimming stripped 2 bases from V and 11 bases from J, with 10 bases between.

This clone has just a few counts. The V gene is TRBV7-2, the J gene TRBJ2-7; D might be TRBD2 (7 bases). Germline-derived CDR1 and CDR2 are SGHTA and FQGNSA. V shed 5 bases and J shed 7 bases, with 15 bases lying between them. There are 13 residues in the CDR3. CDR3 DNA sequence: TGTGCCAGCAGCCCCGGGGGGCAGGGGGAGCAGTACTTC. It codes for CASSPGGQGEQYF. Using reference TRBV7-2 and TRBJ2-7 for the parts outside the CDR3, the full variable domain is GAGVSQSPSNKVTEKGKDVELRCDPISGHTALYWYRQSLGQGLEFLIYFQGNSAPDKSGLPSDRFSAERTGGSVSTLTIQRTQQEDSAVYLCASSPGGQGEQYFGPGTRLTVT.